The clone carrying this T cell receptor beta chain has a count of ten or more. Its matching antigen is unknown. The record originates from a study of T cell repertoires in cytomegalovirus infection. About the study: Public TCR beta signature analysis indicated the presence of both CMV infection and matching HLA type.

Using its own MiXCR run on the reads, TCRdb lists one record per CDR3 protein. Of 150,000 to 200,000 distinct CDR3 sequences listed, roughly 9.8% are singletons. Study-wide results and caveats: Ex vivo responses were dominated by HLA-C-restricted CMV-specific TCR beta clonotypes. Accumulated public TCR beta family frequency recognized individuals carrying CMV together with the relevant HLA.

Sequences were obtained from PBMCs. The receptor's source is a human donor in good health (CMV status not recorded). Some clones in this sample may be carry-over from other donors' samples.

Here the CDR3 reads CSATQETQYF. CDR3 in DNA: TGCAGTGCTACACAAGAGACCCAGTACTTC. The chain couples TRBV20-1 to TRBJ2-5, with D hard to call. The V gene lost 4 bases and the J gene lost 2 bases, with 2 bases spanning the gap. This CDR3 has 10 amino acids. Germline V CDR1 and CDR2: DFQATT, SNEGSKA (reference sequence).